This T cell receptor beta chain was captured by sequencing in a study of CD8 T cells in Susac syndrome. Negative isolation was used for CD8+ and CD4+ T cells and FACS enrichment for TEMRA cells. Reverse transcription of about 0.45 to 1 ug RNA was carried out with random hexamers. A multiplex approach, immunoSEQ multiplex PCR, amplified TCR beta CDR3 across 54 Vbeta and 13 Jbeta. TCRdb used MiXCR to reprocess the immunoSEQ multiplex PCR reads, holding one entry per CDR3 protein. The sample has more than 75,000 distinct CDR3 sequences, around 93% seen once. The CDR3 covers 14 residues. The V gene's germline CDR1 is MNHEY and CDR2 SVGAGI. Trimming took off 4 bases at V and 1 base at J, with 11 bases between the two ends.

The receptor was derived from a human donor in good health. The rearrangement joins TRBV6-5 to TRBJ2-7; perhaps TRBD2 as D (5 bases). Sequenced: CD8+ T cells from PBMCs. This chain's CDR3 is CASSSGLFSYEQYF. In DNA form, the CDR3 reads TGTGCCAGCAGTTCTGGACTGTTTTCCTACGAGCAGTACTTC.